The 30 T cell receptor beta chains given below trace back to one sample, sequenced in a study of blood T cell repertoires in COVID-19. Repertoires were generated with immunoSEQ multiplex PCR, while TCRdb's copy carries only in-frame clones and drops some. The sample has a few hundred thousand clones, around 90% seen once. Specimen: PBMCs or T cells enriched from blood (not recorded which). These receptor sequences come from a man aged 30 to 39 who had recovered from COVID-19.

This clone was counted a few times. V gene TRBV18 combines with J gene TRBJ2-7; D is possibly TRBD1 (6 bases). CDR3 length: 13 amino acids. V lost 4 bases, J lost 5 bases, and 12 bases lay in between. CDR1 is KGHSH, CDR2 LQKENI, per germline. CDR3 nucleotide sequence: TGTGCCAGCTCACACAGGGAAATCAACGAGCAGTACTTC. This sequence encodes CASSHREINEQYF.

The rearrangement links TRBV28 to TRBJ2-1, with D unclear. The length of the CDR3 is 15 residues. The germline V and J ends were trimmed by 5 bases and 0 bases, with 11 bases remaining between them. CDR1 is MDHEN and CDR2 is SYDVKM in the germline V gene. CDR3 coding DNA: TGTGCCAGCAGTACCATAGTGCCCTCCTACAATGAGCAGTTCTTC. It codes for CASSTIVPSYNEQFF.

The CDR3 bases are TGTGCCAGCAGCTTAGGGCAGGGTAGCACTGAAGCTTTCTTT. Encoded protein: CASSLGQGSTEAFF. The J gene is TRBJ1-1, the V gene TRBV7-3; maybe TRBD1 (5 bases). V was clipped by 2 bases and J by 4 bases, with 11 bases between them. CDR3 length: 14 amino acids. CDR1 is SGHTA and CDR2 is FQGTGA in the germline V gene.

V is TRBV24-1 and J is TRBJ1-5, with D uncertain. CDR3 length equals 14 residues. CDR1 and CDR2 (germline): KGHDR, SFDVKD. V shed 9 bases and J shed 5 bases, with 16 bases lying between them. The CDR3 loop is CATSDVTRYQPQHF. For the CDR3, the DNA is TGTGCCACCTCGGACGTAACTAGGTATCAGCCCCAGCATTTT.

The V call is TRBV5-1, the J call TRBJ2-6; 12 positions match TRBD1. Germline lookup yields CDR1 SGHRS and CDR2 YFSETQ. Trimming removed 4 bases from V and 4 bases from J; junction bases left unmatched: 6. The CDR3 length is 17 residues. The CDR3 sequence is CASSTGQGALGANVLTF. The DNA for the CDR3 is TGCGCCAGCAGCACGGGACAGGGGGCGTTGGGGGCCAACGTCCTGACTTTC.

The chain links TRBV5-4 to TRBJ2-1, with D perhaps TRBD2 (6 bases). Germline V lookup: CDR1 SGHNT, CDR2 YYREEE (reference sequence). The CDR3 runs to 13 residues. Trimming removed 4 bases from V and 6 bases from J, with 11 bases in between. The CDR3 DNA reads TGTGCCAGCAGCGAGGGACTTCTCAATGAGCAGTTCTTC. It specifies CASSEGLLNEQFF.

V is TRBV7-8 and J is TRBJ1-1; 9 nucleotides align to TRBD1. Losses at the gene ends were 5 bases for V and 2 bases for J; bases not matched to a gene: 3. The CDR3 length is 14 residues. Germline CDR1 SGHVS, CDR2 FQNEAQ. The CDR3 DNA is TGTGCCAGCAGCCCGGACAGGGGAAACACTGAAGCTTTCTTT. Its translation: CASSPDRGNTEAFF. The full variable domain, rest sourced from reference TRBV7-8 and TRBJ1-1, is GAGVSQSPRYKVAKRGQDVALRCDPISGHVSLFWYQQALGQGPEFLTYFQNEAQLDKSGLPSDRFFAERPEGSVSTLKIQRTQQEDSAVYLCASSPDRGNTEAFFGQGTRLTVV.

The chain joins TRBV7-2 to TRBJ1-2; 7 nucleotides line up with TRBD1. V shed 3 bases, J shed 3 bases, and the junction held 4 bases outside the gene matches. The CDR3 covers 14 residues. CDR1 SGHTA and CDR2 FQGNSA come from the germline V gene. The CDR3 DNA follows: TGTGCCAGCAGCTTTTCGCAGGGGGACTATGGCTACACCTTC. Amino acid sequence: CASSFSQGDYGYTF.

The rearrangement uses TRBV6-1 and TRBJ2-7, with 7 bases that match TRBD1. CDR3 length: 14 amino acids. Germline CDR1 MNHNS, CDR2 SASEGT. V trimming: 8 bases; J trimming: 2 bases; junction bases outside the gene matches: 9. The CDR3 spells CASAVPGQTYEQYF. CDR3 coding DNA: TGTGCCAGCGCCGTCCCGGGACAGACCTACGAGCAGTACTTC.

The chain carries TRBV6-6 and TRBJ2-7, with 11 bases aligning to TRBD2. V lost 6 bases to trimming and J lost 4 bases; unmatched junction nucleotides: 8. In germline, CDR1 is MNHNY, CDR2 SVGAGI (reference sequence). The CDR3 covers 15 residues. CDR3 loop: CASSPLAGGAYEQYF. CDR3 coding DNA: TGTGCCAGCAGCCCGCTAGCGGGGGGCGCTTACGAGCAGTACTTC.

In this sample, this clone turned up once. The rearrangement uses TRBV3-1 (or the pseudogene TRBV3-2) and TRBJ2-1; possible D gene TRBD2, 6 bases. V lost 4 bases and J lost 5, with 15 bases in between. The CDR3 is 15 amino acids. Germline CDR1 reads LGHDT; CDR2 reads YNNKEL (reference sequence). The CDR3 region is CASSPVAEVHNEQFF. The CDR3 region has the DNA TGTGCCAGCAGCCCCGTAGCGGAGGTGCACAATGAGCAGTTCTTC.

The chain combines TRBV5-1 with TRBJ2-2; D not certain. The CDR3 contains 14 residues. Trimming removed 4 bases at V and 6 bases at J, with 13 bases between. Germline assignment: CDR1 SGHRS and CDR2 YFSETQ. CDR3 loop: CASSPLSSSGELFF. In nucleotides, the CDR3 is TGCGCCAGCAGCCCGTTGAGTTCATCCGGGGAGCTGTTTTTT.

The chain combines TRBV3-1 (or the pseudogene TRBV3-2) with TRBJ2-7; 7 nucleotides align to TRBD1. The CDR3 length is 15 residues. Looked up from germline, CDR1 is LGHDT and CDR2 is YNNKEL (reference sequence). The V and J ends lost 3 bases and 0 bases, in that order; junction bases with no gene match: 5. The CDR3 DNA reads TGTGCCAGCAGCCAGCTCCGGGACAGCTCCTACGAGCAGTACTTC. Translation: CASSQLRDSSYEQYF.

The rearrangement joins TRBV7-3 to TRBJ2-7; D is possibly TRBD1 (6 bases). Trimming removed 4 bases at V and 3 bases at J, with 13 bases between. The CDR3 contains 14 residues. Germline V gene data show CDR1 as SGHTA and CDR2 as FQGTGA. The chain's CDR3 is CASSSTGIDYEQYF. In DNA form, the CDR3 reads TGTGCCAGCAGCTCGACAGGAATTGACTACGAGCAGTACTTC.

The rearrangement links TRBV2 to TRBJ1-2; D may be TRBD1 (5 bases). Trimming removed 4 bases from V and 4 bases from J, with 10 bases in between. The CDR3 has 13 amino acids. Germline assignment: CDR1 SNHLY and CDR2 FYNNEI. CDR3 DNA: TGTGCCAGCAGTGGGGGCACACTCTATGGCTACACCTTC. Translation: CASSGGTLYGYTF.

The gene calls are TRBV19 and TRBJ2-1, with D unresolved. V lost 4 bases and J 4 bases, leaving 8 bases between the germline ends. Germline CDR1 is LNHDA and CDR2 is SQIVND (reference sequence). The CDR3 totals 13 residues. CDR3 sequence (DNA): TGTGCCAGTAGTAACGACATGTACAATGAGCAGTTCTTC. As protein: CASSNDMYNEQFF.

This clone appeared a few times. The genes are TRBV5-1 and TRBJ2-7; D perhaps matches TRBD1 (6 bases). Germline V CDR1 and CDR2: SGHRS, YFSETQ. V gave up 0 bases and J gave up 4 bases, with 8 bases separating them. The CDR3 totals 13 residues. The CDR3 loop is CASSLAGVYEQYF. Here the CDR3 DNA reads TGCGCCAGCAGCTTGGCAGGGGTATACGAGCAGTACTTC.

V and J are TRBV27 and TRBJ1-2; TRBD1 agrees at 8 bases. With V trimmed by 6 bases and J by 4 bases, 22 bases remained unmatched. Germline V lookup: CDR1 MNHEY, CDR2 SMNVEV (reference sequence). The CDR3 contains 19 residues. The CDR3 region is CASSPRQWPGGAYSYGYTF. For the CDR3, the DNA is TGTGCCAGCAGCCCGAGGCAGTGGCCAGGGGGCGCTTATAGCTATGGCTACACCTTC.

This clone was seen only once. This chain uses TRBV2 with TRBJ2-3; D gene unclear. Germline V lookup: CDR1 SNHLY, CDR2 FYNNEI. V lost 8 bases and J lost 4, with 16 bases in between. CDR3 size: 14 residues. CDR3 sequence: CASPGEHPADTQYF. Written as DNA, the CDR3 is TGTGCCAGCCCCGGAGAGCATCCTGCAGATACGCAGTATTTT.

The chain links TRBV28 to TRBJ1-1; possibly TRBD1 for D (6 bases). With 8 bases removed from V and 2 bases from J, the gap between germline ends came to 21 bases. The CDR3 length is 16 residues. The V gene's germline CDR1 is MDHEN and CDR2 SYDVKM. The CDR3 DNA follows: TGTGCCAGCTTCGTCCGGCCCTGGGGACAAAACACTGAAGCTTTCTTT. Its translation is CASFVRPWGQNTEAFF.

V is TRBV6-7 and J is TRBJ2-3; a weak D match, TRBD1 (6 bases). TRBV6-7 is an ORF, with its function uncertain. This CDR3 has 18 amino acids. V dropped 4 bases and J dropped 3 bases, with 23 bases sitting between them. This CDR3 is CASSFSGTRKKITDTQYF. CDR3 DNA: TGTGCCAGCAGTTTCTCCGGGACAAGGAAAAAGATTACAGATACGCAGTATTTT.

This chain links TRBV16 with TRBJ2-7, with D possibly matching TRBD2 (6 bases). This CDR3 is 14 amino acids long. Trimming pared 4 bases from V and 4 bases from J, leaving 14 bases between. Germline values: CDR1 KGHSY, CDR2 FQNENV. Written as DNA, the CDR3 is TGTGCCAGCAGCCTCGATTTGGGGGGTTACGAGCAGTACTTC. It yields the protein CASSLDLGGYEQYF. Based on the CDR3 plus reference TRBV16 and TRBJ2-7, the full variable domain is GEEVAQTPKHLVRGEGQKAKLYCAPIKGHSYVFWYQQVLKNEFKFLISFQNENVFDETGMPKERFSAKCLPNSPCSLEIQATKLEDSAVYFCASSLDLGGYEQYFGPGTRLTVT.

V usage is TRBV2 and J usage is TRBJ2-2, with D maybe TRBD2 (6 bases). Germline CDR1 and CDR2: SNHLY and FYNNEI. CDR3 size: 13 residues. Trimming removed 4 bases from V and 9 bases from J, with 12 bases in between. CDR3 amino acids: CASSGDSSWELFF. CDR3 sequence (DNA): TGTGCCAGCAGTGGGGACTCTTCCTGGGAGCTGTTTTTT.

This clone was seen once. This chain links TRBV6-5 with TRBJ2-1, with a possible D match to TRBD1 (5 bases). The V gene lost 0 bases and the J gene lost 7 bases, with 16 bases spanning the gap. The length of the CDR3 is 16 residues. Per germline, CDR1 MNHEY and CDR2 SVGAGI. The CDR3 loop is CASSYSISRARNEQFF. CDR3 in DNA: TGTGCCAGCAGTTACTCGATATCCAGGGCTAGGAATGAGCAGTTCTTC.

CDR3 in amino acids: CASSPQTGIHEQYF. The CDR3 nucleotides read TGTGCCAGCAGCCCTCAAACAGGGATCCACGAGCAGTACTTC. The V and J genes are TRBV5-4 and TRBJ2-7, with D possibly matching TRBD1 (6 bases). The ends were cut back, 4 bases at V and 5 bases at J, with 16 bases in the middle. Germline-derived CDR1 and CDR2 are SGHNT and YYREEE (reference sequence). The CDR3 consists of 14 residues.

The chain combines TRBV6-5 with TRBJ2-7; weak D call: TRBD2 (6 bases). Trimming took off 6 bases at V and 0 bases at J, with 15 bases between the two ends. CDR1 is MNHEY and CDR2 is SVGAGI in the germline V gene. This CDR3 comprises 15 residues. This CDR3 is CASRSQKTSSYEQYF. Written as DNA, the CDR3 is TGTGCCAGCAGGTCACAGAAGACTAGCTCCTACGAGCAGTACTTC.

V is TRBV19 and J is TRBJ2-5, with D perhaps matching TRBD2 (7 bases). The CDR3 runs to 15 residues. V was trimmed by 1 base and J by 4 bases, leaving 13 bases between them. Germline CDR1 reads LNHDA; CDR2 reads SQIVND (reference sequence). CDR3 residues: CASSIGGGDGETQYF. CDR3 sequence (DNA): TGTGCCAGTAGTATAGGAGGGGGGGATGGAGAGACCCAGTACTTC. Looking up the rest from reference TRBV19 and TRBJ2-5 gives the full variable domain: DGGITQSPKYLFRKEGQNVTLSCEQNLNHDAMYWYRQDPGQGLRLIYYSQIVNDFQKGDIAEGYSVSREKKESFPLTVTSAQKNPTAFYLCASSIGGGDGETQYFGPGTRLLVL.

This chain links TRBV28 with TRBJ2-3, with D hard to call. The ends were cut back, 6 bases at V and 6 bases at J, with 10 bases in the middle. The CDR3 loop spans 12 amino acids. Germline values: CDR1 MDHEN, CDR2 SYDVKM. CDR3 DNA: TGTGCCAGCAGCTCAGTCTCCGATACGCAGTATTTT. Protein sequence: CASSSVSDTQYF.

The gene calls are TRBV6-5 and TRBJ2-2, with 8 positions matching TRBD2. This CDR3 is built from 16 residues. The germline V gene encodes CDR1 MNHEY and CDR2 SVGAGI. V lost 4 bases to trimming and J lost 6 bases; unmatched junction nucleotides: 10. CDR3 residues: CASSLVTGLVSGELFF. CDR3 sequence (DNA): TGTGCCAGCAGTTTAGTGACGGGACTAGTATCCGGGGAGCTGTTTTTT.

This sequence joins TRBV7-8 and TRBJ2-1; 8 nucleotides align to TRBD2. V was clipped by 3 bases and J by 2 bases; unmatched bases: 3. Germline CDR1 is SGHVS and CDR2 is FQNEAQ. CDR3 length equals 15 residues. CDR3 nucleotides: TGTGCCAGCAGCTTGAGAGCGGGGGCCTACAATGAGCAGTTCTTC. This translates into CASSLRAGAYNEQFF.